Below are 9 T cell receptor beta chains sequenced from a single sample in a study of vaccination effects on CD4 cells after COVID-19. The antigens for these receptors are not known. The data were produced by immunoSEQ multiplex PCR, yet TCRdb's version contains in-frame clones alone and is incomplete. The sample records around 50,000 clones, about 70% being singletons. Scientists isolated CD4+ T cells after a roughly 10-day culture period ended. Confirmation by PCR established that the person had SARS-CoV-2 infection between March and December 2020. All study participants received two doses of BNT162b2 or mRNA-1273 vaccine. Source: CD4+ T cells from PBMCs cultured without peptide, taken after COVID-19 vaccination. These receptors originate from a human donor who had a prior SARS-CoV-2 infection.

The chain carries TRBV4-1 and TRBJ2-2; no clear D gene. The V end was cut by 0 bases, the J end by 4 bases, with 12 bases between. The CDR3 is 16 residues long. CDR1 is MGHRA, CDR2 YSYEKL, per germline. CDR3 in amino acids: CASSQELVAVTGELFF. In DNA form, the CDR3 reads TGCGCCAGCAGCCAAGAGTTAGTGGCGGTCACCGGGGAGCTGTTTTTT.

J is TRBJ2-7 and V is TRBV4-1; TRBD2 might be the D (5 bases). Germline CDR1 MGHRA, CDR2 YSYEKL. V was pared by 0 bases and J by 2 bases, with 8 bases between. The CDR3 contains 14 residues. The chain's CDR3 is CASSQERRAYEQYF. In DNA form, the CDR3 reads TGCGCCAGCAGCCAAGAAAGGCGGGCCTACGAGCAGTACTTC.

The chain combines TRBV4-3 with TRBJ2-3; D perhaps matches TRBD2 (5 bases). The V gene's germline CDR1 is LGHNA and CDR2 YSLEER. The V and J ends lost 3 bases and 5 bases respectively, with 12 bases between them. This CDR3 spans 14 amino acids. The DNA for the CDR3 is TGCGCCAGCAGCCACGGGCTAGCAGGAGATACGCAGTATTTT. Protein sequence: CASSHGLAGDTQYF.

The V call is TRBV18, the J call TRBJ1-2; D may be TRBD1 (6 bases). The CDR3 consists of 21 residues. Germline V CDR1 and CDR2: KGHSH, LQKENI. Trimming cost V 6 bases and J 7 bases, with 39 bases left between them. CDR3 DNA sequence: TGTGCCAGCTCGCCCACGGGGGATCTCCGGTTCGGACAGCTGTCGGTTGGTGGCTACACCTTC. It codes for CASSPTGDLRFGQLSVGGYTF.

This sequence joins TRBV7-2 and TRBJ2-5; D is possibly TRBD2 (6 bases). Between the trimmed V and J ends, which lost 2 bases and 1 base, there was a span of 8 bases. The length of the CDR3 is 14 residues. CDR1 and CDR2 from the germline V gene are SGHTA and FQGNSA. For the CDR3, the DNA is TGTGCCAGCAGCTTATTCGGGGGCCAAGAGACCCAGTACTTC. It specifies CASSLFGGQETQYF.

This clone was seen just once. The rearrangement links TRBV6-5 to TRBJ1-1, with 7 nucleotides matching TRBD1. The CDR3 runs 14 residues. In germline, CDR1 is MNHEY, CDR2 SVGAGI. V shed 10 bases and J 5 bases; nucleotides not matched to a gene: 13. DNA of the CDR3: TGTGCCACCCAGACTAGACAGGGAAGTACTGAAGCTTTCTTT. Amino acid sequence: CATQTRQGSTEAFF.

V gene TRBV20-1 combines with J gene TRBJ2-1; TRBD2 agrees at 10 bases. The CDR3 sequence is 14 residues long. Trimming at V came to 3 bases and at J to 9 bases, leaving 8 bases not matched to a gene. Germline CDR1 and CDR2: DFQATT and SNEGSKA (reference sequence). CDR3 coding DNA: TGCAGTGCTAGTGCCAGCGGGGGGGCCTTTGAGCAGTTCTTC. Amino acids: CSASASGGAFEQFF.

The V and J genes are TRBV2 and TRBJ2-1, with 8 positions matching TRBD2. The ends lost 3 bases at V and 8 bases at J; junction bases unmatched: 9. Germline V gene data show CDR1 as SNHLY and CDR2 as FYNNEI. The CDR3 is made up of 15 amino acids. CDR3 DNA: TGTGCCAGCAGTGAGTCGGCGGGGGGTTGGGATGAGCAGTTCTTC. Amino acids: CASSESAGGWDEQFF.

This chain uses TRBV2 with TRBJ2-5; D call uncertain. V was trimmed by 6 bases and J by 5 bases, leaving 13 bases between them. This CDR3 spans 13 amino acids. The V gene's germline CDR1 is SNHLY and CDR2 FYNNEI. Here the CDR3 DNA reads TGTGCCAGCAGCCGGACCGGGTTGGAGACCCAGTACTTC. This translates into CASSRTGLETQYF.